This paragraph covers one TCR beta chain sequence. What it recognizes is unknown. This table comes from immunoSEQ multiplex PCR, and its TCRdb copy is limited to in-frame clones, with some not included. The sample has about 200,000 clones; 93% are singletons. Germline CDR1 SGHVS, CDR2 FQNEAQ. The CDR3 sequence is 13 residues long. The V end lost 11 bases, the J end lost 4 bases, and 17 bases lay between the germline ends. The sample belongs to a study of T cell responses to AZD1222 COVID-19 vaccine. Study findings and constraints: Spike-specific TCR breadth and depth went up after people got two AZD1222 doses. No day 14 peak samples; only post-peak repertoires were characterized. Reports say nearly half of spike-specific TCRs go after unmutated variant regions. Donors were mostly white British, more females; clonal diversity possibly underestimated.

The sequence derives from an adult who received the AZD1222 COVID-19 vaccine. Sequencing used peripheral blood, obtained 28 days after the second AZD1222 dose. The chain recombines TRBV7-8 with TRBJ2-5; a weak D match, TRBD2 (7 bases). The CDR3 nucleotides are TGTGCCGGCCGGGGGGCCGCTCTAGAGACCCAGTACTTC. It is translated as CAGRGAALETQYF.